This entry lists 15 T cell receptor beta chains sequenced from one sample in a study of T cells in Graves' hyperthyroidism and ophthalmopathy. There were TCR beta CDR3 regions amplified from RNA transcripts. The HTBI primer set drove a first-round RT-PCR of the TCR CDR3. In TCRdb, the multiplex PCR reads were re-called with MiXCR into one record per CDR3 protein. The sample lists 650,000 to 700,000 distinct CDR3 sequences; roughly a sixth were seen once. The sequencing input was blood. Source of these receptors: a man aged 45-65 years with Graves' hyperthyroidism.

This clonotype was detected only a few times. This chain connects TRBV28 to TRBJ1-2, with a tentative D call TRBD1 (6 bases). The CDR3 is 16 residues long. The germline V gene encodes CDR1 MDHEN and CDR2 SYDVKM. Trimming removed 2 bases from V and 4 bases from J, with 17 bases in between. CDR3 coding DNA: TGTGCCAGCAGTTTACCCTCGGGGGGGCGGGGCTATGGCTACACCTTC. Translating gives CASSLPSGGRGYGYTF.

The gene calls are TRBV2 and TRBJ1-5; possibly TRBD1 for D (6 bases). The CDR3 consists of 15 residues. V was clipped by 5 bases and J by 3 bases, with 14 bases between them. From germline, CDR1 is SNHLY and CDR2 FYNNEI. CDR3 protein: CASSLMTGDNQPQHF. The CDR3 DNA sequence: TGTGCCAGCAGTTTAATGACAGGCGACAATCAGCCCCAGCATTTT.

This clonotype was seen ten or more times. This chain connects TRBV28 to TRBJ1-1; weak D call: TRBD1 (5 bases). There are 14 residues in the CDR3. CDR1 MDHEN and CDR2 SYDVKM come from the germline V gene. Trimming left V 3 bases short and J 3 bases short, with 11 bases between. The CDR3 spells CASSLGQGYTEAFF. In nucleotides, the CDR3 is TGTGCCAGCAGTTTGGGCCAGGGATACACTGAAGCTTTCTTT.

This clonotype was detected ten times or more. The chain uses TRBV7-9 and TRBJ1-1; TRBD1 matches 7 bases. This CDR3 region has 15 residues. Germline V gene data show CDR1 as SEHNR and CDR2 as FQNEAQ (reference sequence). The V gene end was trimmed by 6 bases and the J gene end by 1 base; junction bases not matched to a gene: 8. The CDR3 reads CASSRWEGANTEAFF. CDR3 coding DNA: TGTGCCAGCAGTAGATGGGAGGGGGCGAACACTGAAGCTTTCTTT.

The rearrangement links TRBV27 to TRBJ2-3; D is unclear. V lost 7 bases, J lost 8 bases, and 4 bases lay in between. CDR3 length: 9 amino acids. CDR1 is MNHEY and CDR2 is SMNVEV in the germline V gene (reference sequence). The CDR3 is CASTCTQYF. CDR3 in DNA: TGTGCCAGCACTTGTACGCAGTATTTT.

Only one count was recorded for this clonotype. This chain links TRBV11-1 with TRBJ2-1; 15 positions match TRBD2. Trimming at V came to 1 base and at J to 6 bases, leaving 4 bases not matched to a gene. The CDR3 totals 17 residues. The germline V gene has CDR1 SGHAT and CDR2 FQDESV (reference sequence). CDR3: CASSLEPGLAGGNEQFF. CDR3 DNA sequence: TGTGCCAGCAGCTTAGAACCGGGACTAGCGGGGGGCAATGAGCAGTTCTTC.

The table lists this clonotype with many counts. This sequence joins TRBV20-1 and TRBJ2-7, with D perhaps matching TRBD2 (5 bases). This CDR3 comprises 15 residues. The germline V and J ends were trimmed by 2 bases and 0 bases, with 14 bases remaining between them. The germline gives CDR1 DFQATT, CDR2 SNEGSKA (reference sequence). The CDR3 DNA reads as TGCAGTGCTAGAATGCCTCGGGCGGGCTCCTACGAGCAGTACTTC. It translates to CSARMPRAGSYEQYF.

This clonotype showed up many times. The chain links TRBV2 to TRBJ2-1; 9 bases fit TRBD2. CDR1 SNHLY and CDR2 FYNNEI come from the germline V gene. The V segment lost 5 bases and the J segment 3 bases; nucleotides outside the gene matches: 5. This CDR3 region has 15 residues. CDR3 nucleotide sequence: TGTGCCAGCAGTAAGGGACTAGCTGGCTACAATGAGCAGTTCTTC. Its protein is CASSKGLAGYNEQFF.

The V call is TRBV2, the J call TRBJ1-1, with 7 bases fitting TRBD1. Germline CDR1 reads SNHLY; CDR2 reads FYNNEI. This CDR3 has 14 residues. V dropped 5 bases and J dropped 6; count of bases not matched to a gene: 9. As DNA, the CDR3 is TGTGCCAGCAGTTCACGACAGGGAGTGGCTGAAGCTTTCTTT. Its translation: CASSSRQGVAEAFF.

V is TRBV7-2 and J is TRBJ2-3; 7 bases are shared with TRBD2. This CDR3 comprises 17 residues. Germline CDR1 SGHTA, CDR2 FQGNSA. V lost 5 bases and J lost 3; bases outside the gene matches: 14. The CDR3 region is CASSQGYAGEKTDTQYF. The CDR3 nucleotides are TGTGCCAGCAGCCAAGGGTATGCGGGAGAAAAGACAGATACGCAGTATTTT. The full variable domain, rest sourced from reference TRBV7-2 and TRBJ2-3, is GAGVSQSPSNKVTEKGKDVELRCDPISGHTALYWYRQSLGQGLEFLIYFQGNSAPDKSGLPSDRFSAERTGGSVSTLTIQRTQQEDSAVYLCASSQGYAGEKTDTQYFGPGTRLTVL.

The chain uses TRBV24-1 and TRBJ2-7; no clear D. The germline V gene has CDR1 KGHDR and CDR2 SFDVKD. This CDR3 has 13 residues. V was cut by 0 bases and J by 6 bases, with 8 bases left in between. This CDR3 is CATSDLVGREQYF. CDR3 sequence (DNA): TGTGCCACCAGTGATTTGGTAGGTCGCGAGCAGTACTTC.

This clonotype was seen at least ten times. This rearrangement joins TRBV7-6 to TRBJ2-1; 16 positions match TRBD2. CDR1 is SGHVS, CDR2 FNYEAQ, per germline. The CDR3 contains 17 residues. Losses at the gene ends were 1 base for V and 10 bases for J; bases not matched to a gene: 7. CDR3 coding DNA: TGTGCCAGCAGCTTAGTCGGGACTAGCGGGAGGGCCTTGGAGCAGTTCTTC. It codes for CASSLVGTSGRALEQFF.

This clonotype was found a few times. Given a much more abundant clone one base away, this may be a read error. The CDR3 reads CASSDTGGSETQYF. CDR3 bases: TGTGCCAGCAGCGACACTGGGGGGAGTGAGACCCAGTACTTC. The chain couples TRBV11-2 to TRBJ2-5; TRBD2 is a possible D gene (6 bases). V shed 5 bases and J shed 5 bases, with 15 bases lying between them. Germline V gene sequence: CDR1 SGHAT, CDR2 FQNNGV. There are 14 residues in the CDR3.

This clonotype has at least ten counts. The genes are TRBV12-3 or TRBV12-4 and TRBJ2-3, with TRBD1 identical over 8 bases. Trimming removed 8 bases from V and 0 bases from J; junction bases left unmatched: 4. The CDR3 consists of 14 residues. DNA for the CDR3: TGTGCCAGCCGGACAGGGCATAGCACAGATACGCAGTATTTT. Translating gives CASRTGHSTDTQYF.

This clonotype was recorded a few times. In DNA, the CDR3 is TGTGCCAGCTCACCACCCCCCAGCTCTAACTATGGCTACACCTTC. It yields the protein CASSPPPSSNYGYTF. This chain joins TRBV18 and TRBJ1-2, with no clear D. CDR1 KGHSH and CDR2 LQKENI come from the germline V gene. The V gene lost 0 bases and the J gene lost 0 bases, with 8 bases spanning the gap. The CDR3 extends over 15 amino acids.